This T cell receptor (beta chain) was retrieved from a study of T-cell memory formation after mild COVID-19. Study-wide points: Mostly located in CM and EM were contracting CD4+ clones, with contracting CD8+ clones located in EMRA. Pre-infection memory carried some responding clones, suggesting that cross-reactive memory joined.

This clonotype was counted between two and nine times. Antigen unknown. Germline CDR1 SGHKS, CDR2 YYEKEE (reference sequence). The CDR3 contains 14 residues. V was trimmed by 5 bases and J by 4 bases, leaving 15 bases between them. From the 5' RACE reads, TCRdb called clonotypes with MiXCR, one entry per CDR3 protein. Of 220,000 or so distinct CDR3 sequences in the sample, 9.5% were seen once. The chain links TRBV5-5 to TRBJ1-2; possibly TRBD1 for D (6 bases). The sample comprised PBMCs or a T cell subset sorted from them (not recorded which). This TCR came from a man aged 18 to 29 who had mild COVID-19 (a few samples of this study predate the infection). Cell type and time point are not known. CDR3 sequence (DNA): TGTGCCAGCAGGGCGGTAACAGGGATCTATGGCTACACCTTC. Translating it yields CASRAVTGIYGYTF.